This TCR beta chain was sequenced in a study of T cell changes during pregnancy in multiple sclerosis. TCRdb's copy holds only in-frame clones and misses some; the assay was immunoSEQ multiplex PCR. In the table there are tens of thousands of clones, around 95% of which are singletons. The germline CDR1 and CDR2 sequences are SGHRS and YFSETQ. V was trimmed by 5 bases and J by 1 base, leaving 19 bases between them. The CDR3 is made up of 16 amino acids. This TCR derives from a female donor with multiple sclerosis, enrolled in a pregnancy study. Sequenced material: CD8+ T cells from peripheral blood mononuclear cells, taken after pregnancy. This chain connects TRBV5-1 to TRBJ2-7; tentative D call: TRBD2 (6 bases). CDR3 amino acids: CASREGAVAPSYEQYF. In DNA, the CDR3 is TGCGCCAGCAGGGAGGGTGCAGTGGCCCCTTCCTACGAGCAGTACTTC.